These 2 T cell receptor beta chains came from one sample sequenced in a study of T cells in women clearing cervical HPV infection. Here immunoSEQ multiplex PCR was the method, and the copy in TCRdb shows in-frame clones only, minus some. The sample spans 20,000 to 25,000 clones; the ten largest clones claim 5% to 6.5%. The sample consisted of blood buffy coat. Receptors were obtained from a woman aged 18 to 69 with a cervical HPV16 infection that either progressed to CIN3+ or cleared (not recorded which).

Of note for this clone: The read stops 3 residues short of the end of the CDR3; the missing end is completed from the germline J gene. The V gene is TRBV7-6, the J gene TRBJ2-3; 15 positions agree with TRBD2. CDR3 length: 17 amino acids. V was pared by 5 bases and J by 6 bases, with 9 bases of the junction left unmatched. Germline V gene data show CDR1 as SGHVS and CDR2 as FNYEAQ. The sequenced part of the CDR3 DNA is TGTGCCAGCAGCCAAGAGGGACTAGCGGGAGGCCTTGATACG. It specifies CASSQEGLAGGLDT. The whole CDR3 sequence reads CASSQEGLAGGLDTQYF.

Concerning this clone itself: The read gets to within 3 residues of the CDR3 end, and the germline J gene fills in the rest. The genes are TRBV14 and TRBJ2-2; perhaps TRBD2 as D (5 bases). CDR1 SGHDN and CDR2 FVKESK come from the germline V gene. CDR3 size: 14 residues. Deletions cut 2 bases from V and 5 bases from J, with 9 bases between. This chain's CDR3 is CASSQRTGTGELFF. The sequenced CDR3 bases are TGTGCCAGCAGCCAAAGAACGGGGACCGGGGAG.